One and the same sample provided the 27 T cell receptor beta chains below, sequenced in a study of shared clonotypes between healthy human individuals. Clones were read by immunoSEQ multiplex PCR, and TCRdb kept only the in-frame ones, dropping some. The profile shows some 2.4 million clones, 80% to 95% of them singletons. The material sequenced was naive CD4+ T cells from PBMCs. Subset meaning: CD45RA+ positively selected. The receptors come from a man between 18 and 29 years old in good health. Some clones in this sample may be carry-over from other donors' samples.

The chain has TRBV4-1 and TRBJ1-2; no definite D call. V was trimmed by 0 bases and J by 3 bases, leaving 11 bases between them. The CDR3 is 15 amino acids. Germline V lookup: CDR1 MGHRA, CDR2 YSYEKL. This chain's CDR3 is CASSQEHTIYYGYTF. CDR3 bases: TGCGCCAGCAGCCAAGAGCACACTATTTACTATGGCTACACCTTC.

The chain combines TRBV19 with TRBJ1-1, with 7 bases lining up with TRBD1. The CDR3 loop spans 13 amino acids. V was clipped by 5 bases and J by 12 bases; unmatched bases: 12. In germline, CDR1 is LNHDA, CDR2 SQIVND (reference sequence). CDR3 in amino acids: CASSPTGDTGTFF. CDR3 nucleotides: TGTGCCAGTAGTCCAACAGGGGACACCGGGACTTTCTTT.

This rearrangement joins TRBV4-1 to TRBJ2-1; possibly TRBD1 or TRBD2 for D (5 bases each). The ends were cut back, 3 bases at V and 7 bases at J, with 19 bases in the middle. This CDR3 is built from 16 residues. Germline values: CDR1 MGHRA, CDR2 YSYEKL. This CDR3 is CASSHLRTRGPNEQFF. The CDR3 coding sequence is TGCGCCAGCAGCCATCTCCGGACCCGGGGACCAAATGAGCAGTTCTTC.

V and J are TRBV5-6 and TRBJ1-2, with 8 bases that match TRBD1. CDR3 size: 18 residues. V gave up 4 bases and J gave up 0 bases; unmatched junction bases: 14. CDR1 and CDR2 (germline): SGHDT, YYEEEE. CDR3 loop: CASSPEGRGQGANYGYTF. The CDR3 DNA follows: TGTGCCAGCAGCCCGGAGGGCAGGGGGCAGGGAGCTAACTATGGCTACACCTTC.

In DNA form, the CDR3 reads TGTGCCAGCAGCTACTACGGACAGATGAACACTGAAGCTTTCTTT. It translates to CASSYYGQMNTEAFF. The J gene is TRBJ1-1, the V gene TRBV11-2, with D tentatively TRBD1 (6 bases). CDR1 is SGHAT and CDR2 is FQNNGV in the germline V gene. V gave up 4 bases and J gave up 0 bases, with 12 bases separating them. The CDR3 has 15 amino acids.

The chain is built from TRBV4-1 and TRBJ2-1; 9 bases line up with TRBD1. The junction had 11 bases not matched to a gene; V was cut back by 7 bases and J by 7 bases. Germline CDR1 is MGHRA and CDR2 is YSYEKL. This CDR3 is built from 15 residues. The CDR3 loop is CASNPPGQGENEQFF. The DNA for the CDR3 is TGCGCCAGCAATCCCCCGGGACAGGGCGAGAATGAGCAGTTCTTC.

The V and J genes are TRBV27 and TRBJ2-7; D may be TRBD1 or TRBD2 (6 bases each). The CDR3 sequence is 16 residues long. V lost 4 bases and J lost 5, with 21 bases in between. The germline V gene has CDR1 MNHEY and CDR2 SMNVEV (reference sequence). The CDR3 loop is CASSSPRLGGTHEQYF. In nucleotides, the CDR3 is TGTGCCAGCAGTTCTCCTCGTCTCGGGGGCACCCACGAGCAGTACTTC.

The J gene is TRBJ2-7, the V gene TRBV5-1, with 7 nucleotides matching TRBD1. After removal of 2 bases from V and 7 bases from J, the junction contained 9 bases not matched to a gene. The CDR3 contains 14 residues. The V gene's germline CDR1 is SGHRS and CDR2 YFSETQ. CDR3 DNA sequence: TGCGCCAGCAGCTTAGGGGACAGACTTGGGGAGCAGTACTTC. Amino acid sequence: CASSLGDRLGEQYF.

Concerning this clone: Other DNA sequences in the same sample also yield this CDR3. DNA of the CDR3: TGCAGTGCTCTCGACAGTTACGAGCAGTACTTC. Its translation is CSALDSYEQYF. The gene calls are TRBV20-1 and TRBJ2-7; D may be TRBD1 (5 bases). Germline CDR1 and CDR2: DFQATT and SNEGSKA (reference sequence). The CDR3 contains 11 residues. The V end was cut by 5 bases, the J end by 4 bases, with 9 bases between.

The V call is TRBV4-3, the J call TRBJ1-6; 7 positions agree with TRBD1. The CDR3 is made up of 15 amino acids. CDR1 and CDR2 from the germline V gene are LGHNA and YSLEER. Unmatched junction bases numbered 15, after V lost 4 bases and J lost 15 bases. CDR3 loop: CASSLTGTAPSNLHF. In DNA, the CDR3 is TGCGCCAGCAGCCTAACCGGGACAGCCCCTTCGAACCTCCACTTT.

This chain links TRBV6-5 with TRBJ1-2; D is unresolved. Germline assignment: CDR1 MNHEY and CDR2 SVGAGI. The CDR3 has 14 amino acids. V lost 2 bases and J lost 2, with 9 bases in between. For the CDR3, the DNA is TGTGCCAGCAGTTACCGGGCGGGGAACTATGGCTACACCTTC. Translation gives CASSYRAGNYGYTF.

As regards this clone: The same CDR3 can be traced to other DNA sequences in this sample. The chain uses TRBV5-1 and TRBJ2-5; TRBD1 might be the D (7 bases). Trimming left V 4 bases short and J 5 bases short, with 15 bases between. Germline assignment: CDR1 SGHRS and CDR2 YFSETQ. The CDR3 consists of 14 residues. CDR3 loop: CASSLGGGEETQYF. For the CDR3, the DNA is TGCGCCAGCAGCCTAGGAGGGGGCGAGGAGACCCAGTACTTC.

This sequence joins TRBV6-5 and TRBJ2-2; D gene ambiguous. This CDR3 comprises 12 residues. V dropped 5 bases and J dropped 3 bases, with 4 bases sitting between them. The germline gives CDR1 MNHEY, CDR2 SVGAGI. CDR3 protein: CASSLDTGELFF. The CDR3 nucleotides read TGTGCCAGCAGTCTTGACACCGGGGAGCTGTTTTTT.

The chain is built from TRBV7-9 and TRBJ2-1, with TRBD2 matching over 14 bases. The V segment lost 5 bases and the J segment 7 bases; nucleotides outside the gene matches: 13. CDR1 SEHNR and CDR2 FQNEAQ come from the germline V gene (reference sequence). The CDR3 length is 18 residues. The CDR3 nucleotides read TGTGCCAGCAGCCCCCGACTGACTAGCGGGAGGGCGCAGAATGAGCAGTTCTTC. Amino acid sequence: CASSPRLTSGRAQNEQFF.

The rearrangement uses TRBV5-4 and TRBJ1-2; D gene ambiguous. Germline CDR1 is SGHNT and CDR2 is YYREEE (reference sequence). The CDR3 is made up of 13 amino acids. Trimming took 3 bases from V and 5 from J, leaving 11 bases between them. CDR3 nucleotide sequence: TGTGCCAGCAGCTCAGCCCTTACTTATGGCTACACCTTC. Residues: CASSSALTYGYTF.

This clone was detected once. This chain uses TRBV30 with TRBJ2-3; 13 bases map to TRBD2. Germline values: CDR1 GTSNPN, CDR2 SVGIG (reference sequence). Trimming cost V 3 bases and J 0 bases; bases outside gene matches: 6. The CDR3 length is 17 residues. CDR3 nucleotide sequence: TGTGCCTGGAGACTAGCGGGAGGGCCTGTTAGCACAGATACGCAGTATTTT. Amino acids: CAWRLAGGPVSTDTQYF. Complete variable domain (other parts from reference TRBV30 and TRBJ2-3): SQTIHQWPATLVQPVGSPLSLECTVEGTSNPNLYWYRQAAGRGLQLLFYSVGIGQISSEVPQNLSASRPQDRQFILSSKKLLLSDSGFYLCAWRLAGGPVSTDTQYFGPGTRLTVL.

The chain joins TRBV7-3 to TRBJ1-2; weak D call: TRBD1 (6 bases). V was cut by 5 bases and J by 4 bases, with 11 bases left in between. This CDR3 is 13 amino acids long. Germline V gene sequence: CDR1 SGHTA, CDR2 FQGTGA. This CDR3 reads CASSRQGSYGYTF. The DNA for the CDR3 is TGTGCCAGCAGCCGGCAGGGGAGCTATGGCTACACCTTC.

The chain carries TRBV7-6 and TRBJ2-1; 12 nucleotides match TRBD2. From germline, CDR1 is SGHVS and CDR2 FNYEAQ. The CDR3 runs to 17 residues. V shed 0 bases, J shed 8 bases, and the junction held 8 bases outside the gene matches. The DNA for the CDR3 is TGTGCCAGCAGCTTAGCCCCACTAGCGGGAGGTGGGGATGAGCAGTTCTTC. Its protein product is CASSLAPLAGGGDEQFF.

The genes are TRBV11-2 and TRBJ1-2, with 8 bases aligning to TRBD1. V trimming: 6 bases; J trimming: 6 bases; junction bases outside the gene matches: 6. The CDR3 loop spans 13 amino acids. CDR1 SGHAT and CDR2 FQNNGV come from the germline V gene. CDR3 protein: CASRDTDRDGYTF. The CDR3 DNA follows: TGTGCCAGCAGGGACACGGACAGGGATGGCTACACCTTC.

A few counts support this clone. The chain couples TRBV7-9 to TRBJ1-4; D unclear. Trimming left V 2 bases short and J 5 bases short, with 6 bases between. Germline CDR1 reads SEHNR; CDR2 reads FQNEAQ (reference sequence). The CDR3 runs to 13 residues. Here the CDR3 reads CASSLSGNEKLFF. The CDR3 nucleotides are TGTGCCAGCAGCTTATCGGGGAATGAAAAACTGTTTTTT.

CDR3 sequence (DNA): TGTGCCAGCAGCCTCACCGGGACTAGCGCAAAAGAGACCCAGTACTTC. Translated: CASSLTGTSAKETQYF. This chain joins TRBV7-3 and TRBJ2-5, with TRBD2 matching 10 bases. Per the germline V gene, CDR1 is SGHTA and CDR2 is FQGTGA. The CDR3 has 16 residues. Trimming removed 5 bases from V and 3 bases from J; junction bases left unmatched: 9.

The J gene is TRBJ2-3, the V gene TRBV10-2; 7 bases align to TRBD2. With 6 bases clipped from V and 6 bases from J, the junction kept 6 bases outside the gene matches. There are 13 residues in the CDR3. Germline loops: CDR1 WSHSY, CDR2 SAAADI. The CDR3 loop is CASRSGGLDTQYF. The CDR3 nucleotides are TGCGCCAGCAGGTCGGGAGGCTTGGATACGCAGTATTTT.

The chain links TRBV5-1 to TRBJ1-3; D gene unclear. Trimming took off 0 bases at V and 2 bases at J, with 12 bases between the two ends. The length of the CDR3 is 16 residues. Germline CDR1 reads SGHRS; CDR2 reads YFSETQ. CDR3 protein: CASSLGAAGTGNTIYF. The DNA for the CDR3 is TGCGCCAGCAGCTTGGGAGCGGCTGGAACTGGAAACACCATATATTTT.

This chain connects TRBV30 to TRBJ1-5; TRBD1 matches at 9 bases. CDR1 and CDR2 from the germline V gene are GTSNPN and SVGIG (reference sequence). Losses at the gene ends were 4 bases for V and 7 bases for J; bases not matched to a gene: 5. The CDR3 contains 13 residues. This CDR3 is CAWNTGGSQPQHF. The CDR3 nucleotides read TGTGCCTGGAATACAGGGGGCAGCCAGCCCCAGCATTTT.

The chain combines TRBV6-5 with TRBJ1-2; D remains ambiguous. This CDR3 contains 14 residues. CDR1 MNHEY and CDR2 SVGAGI come from the germline V gene. V lost 4 bases and J 2 bases, leaving 11 bases between the germline ends. CDR3: CASSSRGSNYGYTF. For the CDR3, the DNA is TGTGCCAGCAGTTCGCGGGGATCCAACTATGGCTACACCTTC.

This chain joins TRBV28 and TRBJ1-1, with D possibly TRBD1 on 6 matching bases. This CDR3 has 14 amino acids. V was trimmed by 8 bases and J by 4 bases, leaving 17 bases between them. Germline CDR1 is MDHEN and CDR2 is SYDVKM. The CDR3 DNA is TGTGCCAGCGACCTTACTTCCAGGGGCACTGAAGCTTTCTTT. It codes for CASDLTSRGTEAFF.

The sample holds one count of this clone. This chain uses TRBV13 with TRBJ1-4, with D uncertain. V was trimmed by 5 bases and J by 0 bases, leaving 13 bases between them. The CDR3 is made up of 16 amino acids. The germline gives CDR1 PRHDT, CDR2 FYEKMQ (reference sequence). The CDR3 region is CASSQTYGATNEKLFF. The CDR3 nucleotides are TGTGCCAGCAGCCAGACTTATGGGGCAACTAATGAAAAACTGTTTTTT.